The clone carrying this T cell receptor (beta chain) was seen once. Per the original data handling: Estimated nucleated cell counts came from reference gene primer amplification. This table comes from immunoSEQ multiplex PCR, and its TCRdb copy is limited to in-frame clones, with some not included. The V and J calls and clone size are taken from that table; D and trimming were inferred from the DNA. The repertoire holds 100,000 to 150,000 clones, with about four fifths as singletons. CDR3 length: 15 amino acids. The V gene lost 0 bases and the J gene lost 7 bases, with 12 bases spanning the gap. CDR1 is MGHRA, CDR2 YSYEKL, per germline. This sample is drawn from a study of blood T cell repertoires in COVID-19. Study context: PBMCs, B-cell-depleted T cells, or T cells were the source of the cDNA or gDNA that made up the material.

The V and J genes are TRBV4-1 and TRBJ1-4, with D unclear. This TCR derives from a man aged 55-75 years with acute or convalescent COVID-19. The specimen was peripheral blood. CDR3 protein: CASSQDFPGFEKLFF. CDR3 sequence (DNA): TGCGCCAGCAGCCAAGATTTTCCCGGGTTTGAAAAACTGTTTTTT.